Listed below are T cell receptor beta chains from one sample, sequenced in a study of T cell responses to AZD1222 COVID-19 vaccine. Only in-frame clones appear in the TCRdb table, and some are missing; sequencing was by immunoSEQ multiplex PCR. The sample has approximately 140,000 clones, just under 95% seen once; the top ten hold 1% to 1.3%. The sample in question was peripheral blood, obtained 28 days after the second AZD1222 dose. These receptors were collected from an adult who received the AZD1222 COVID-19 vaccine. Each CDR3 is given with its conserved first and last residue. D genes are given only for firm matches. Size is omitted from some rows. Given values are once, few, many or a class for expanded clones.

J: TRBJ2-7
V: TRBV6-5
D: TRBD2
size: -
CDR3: CASSEIAGGRLEQYF
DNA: TGTGCCAGCAGCGAGATAGCGGGAGGTCGTCTCGAGCAGTACTTC

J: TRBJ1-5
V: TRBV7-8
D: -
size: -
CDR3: CASSRDNQPQHF
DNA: TGTGCCAGCAGCCGAGACAATCAGCCCCAGCATTTT

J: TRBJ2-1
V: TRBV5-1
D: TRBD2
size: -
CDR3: CASSGPNGLGVLF
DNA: TGCGCCAGCAGCGGACCTAACGGACTAGGAGTGCTCTTC

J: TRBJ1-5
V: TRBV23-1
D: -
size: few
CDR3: CASSLGQHNQPQHF
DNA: TGCGCCAGCAGTCTCGGACAGCACAATCAGCCCCAGCATTTT

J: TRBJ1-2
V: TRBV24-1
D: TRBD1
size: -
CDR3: CATSEQGTYGYTF
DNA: TGTGCCACCAGTGAACAGGGGACCTATGGCTACACCTTC

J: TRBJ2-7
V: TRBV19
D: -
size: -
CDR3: CASSGERGSYEQYF
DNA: TGTGCCAGTAGCGGAGAACGGGGCTCCTACGAGCAGTACTTC

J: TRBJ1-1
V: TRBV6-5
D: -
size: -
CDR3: CATEGEGPEAFF
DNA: TGTGCCACCGAGGGGGAGGGACCTGAAGCTTTCTTT

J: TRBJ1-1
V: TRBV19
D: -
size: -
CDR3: CASTTQAENTEAFF
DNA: TGTGCCAGTACCACACAGGCCGAGAACACTGAAGCTTTCTTT

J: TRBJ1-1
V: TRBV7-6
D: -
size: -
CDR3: CASSFNPLGGPGGAFF
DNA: TGTGCCAGCAGCTTTAATCCCCTGGGGGGGCCCGGTGGGGCTTTCTTT

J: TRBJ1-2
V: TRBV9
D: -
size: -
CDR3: CASSAQVQLIGYTF
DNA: TGTGCCAGCAGCGCCCAAGTCCAGCTTATTGGCTACACCTTC

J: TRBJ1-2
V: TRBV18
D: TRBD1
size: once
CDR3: CASSPREGAGYTF
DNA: TGTGCCAGCTCACCGCGAGAGGGGGCAGGCTACACCTTC

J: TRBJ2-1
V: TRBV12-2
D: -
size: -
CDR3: CASRLAQGVDEQFF
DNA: TGTGCAAGTCGCTTAGCTCAGGGTGTGGATGAGCAGTTCTTC

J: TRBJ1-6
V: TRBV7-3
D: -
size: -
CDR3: CASSSTGGKTPLHF
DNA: TGTGCCAGCAGCTCAACCGGGGGCAAAACACCCCTCCACTTT

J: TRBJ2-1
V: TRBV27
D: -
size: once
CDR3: CASSRGNNEQFF
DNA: TGTGCCAGCAGCCGAGGCAACAATGAGCAGTTCTTC

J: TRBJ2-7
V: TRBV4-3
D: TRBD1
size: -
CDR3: CASSPDRGPYEQYF
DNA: TGCGCCAGCAGCCCCGACAGGGGCCCGTACGAGCAGTACTTC

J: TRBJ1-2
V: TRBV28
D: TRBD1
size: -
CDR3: CASSGDRVLGGYTF
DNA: TGTGCCAGCAGCGGGGACAGGGTTCTTGGTGGCTACACCTTC

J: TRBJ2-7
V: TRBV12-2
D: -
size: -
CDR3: CASRLAYRTGDSYEQYF
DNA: TGTGCAAGTCGCTTAGCCTACCGGACAGGGGACTCCTACGAGCAGTACTTC